The rows below give T cell receptor beta chains drawn from one sample of a study of blood T cell repertoires in COVID-19. Libraries were prepared by immunoSEQ multiplex PCR; TCRdb keeps only in-frame clonotypes and omits some of them. This repertoire shows about 430,000 clones, roughly 90% found once; its top ten account for roughly 0.76%. The sample taken for sequencing was peripheral blood. Receptor source: a young man with COVID-19, enrolled during active disease. The CDR3 runs from the conserved cysteine through the conserved F or W. D genes are given only for firm matches.

>TRBV5-1|NA|TRBJ1-2
CASSPLGESYGYTF
TGCGCCAGCAGCCCCCTCGGGGAGTCCTATGGCTACACCTTC
>TRBV18|TRBD1|TRBJ2-1
CASSPRTGKTYNEQFF
TGTGCCAGCTCACCTCGGACAGGGAAGACCTACAATGAGCAGTTCTTC
>TRBV19|TRBD2|TRBJ2-3
CASIRTSGGAGDTQYF
TGTGCCAGTATTCGGACTAGCGGGGGGGCAGGAGATACGCAGTATTTT
>TRBV11-1|TRBD2|TRBJ2-7
CASSTKRERRGEQYF
TGTGCCAGCAGCACTAAGCGGGAGAGGAGAGGGGAGCAGTACTTC
>TRBV3-1/TRBV3-2|TRBD1|TRBJ1-6
CASSQVIPGQYNSPLHF
TGTGCCAGCAGCCAGGTGATCCCGGGACAGTATAATTCACCCCTCCACTTT
>TRBV10-3|NA|TRBJ1-3
CAISESTLSSGNTIYF
TGTGCCATCAGTGAGTCTACGCTCAGCTCTGGAAACACCATATATTTT
>TRBV30|NA|TRBJ2-3
CAWSGVATDTQYF
TGTGCCTGGAGTGGGGTAGCAACAGATACGCAGTATTTT
>TRBV15|NA|TRBJ2-7
CATSPGGGTISYEQYF
TGTGCCACCAGCCCCGGAGGAGGGACCATCTCCTACGAGCAGTACTTC
>TRBV5-1|TRBD1|TRBJ2-3
CASRQWGQATSDTQYF
TGCGCCAGCAGACAATGGGGACAGGCGACCTCAGATACGCAGTATTTT
>TRBV29-1|NA|TRBJ2-1
CSAPRAEKYNEQFF
TGCAGCGCCCCCAGGGCAGAAAAATACAATGAGCAGTTCTTC
>TRBV24-1|TRBD1|TRBJ2-1
CATSDLGTGSHNEQFF
TGTGCCACCAGTGATTTAGGGACAGGGAGCCACAATGAGCAGTTCTTC
>TRBV5-6|TRBD2|TRBJ2-1
CASSTHGTRDLNEQFF
TGTGCCAGCAGCACACACGGGACTAGGGATTTGAATGAGCAGTTCTTC